These 7 T cell receptor beta chains were sequenced from one sample in a study of siplizumab effects on memory and regulatory T cells (dated by TCRdb to about 2019). Library preparation employed the immunoSEQ multiplex PCR assay. Not all clones reach the TCRdb copy of this immuneACCESS table, which keeps in-frame sequences only. Checked studies attribute under half of the gap to unresolved V genes and leave the rest unexplained. In all, the sample holds tens of thousands of clones, and around 97% of those were seen once. The biggest ten clones account for around 0.64% of the sample. Sequenced: naive CD4+ T cells sorted from blood. According to the study, the label for this sample's cell subset or site signals: unstimulated naive T cells. The receptor set was obtained from a human donor in good health.

The chain couples TRBV27 to TRBJ2-1; 7 bases match TRBD2. Germline-derived CDR1 and CDR2 are MNHEY and SMNVEV (reference sequence). The CDR3 sequence is 15 residues long. V lost 2 bases, J lost 1 base, and 2 bases stayed unmatched. Written as DNA, the CDR3 is TGTGCCAGCAGTTTAGGGCGGGAGTCCTACAATGAGCAGTTCTTC. The encoded protein is CASSLGRESYNEQFF.

This rearrangement joins TRBV6-6 to TRBJ1-1; a weak D match, TRBD1 (5 bases). Germline CDR1 is MNHNY and CDR2 is SVGAGI (reference sequence). This CDR3 has 15 residues. V lost 4 bases, J lost 1 base, and 13 bases lay in between. CDR3 DNA: TGTGCCAGCAGTTCTGACAGCCGGGCGAACACTGAAGCTTTCTTT. It is translated as CASSSDSRANTEAFF.

The chain is built from TRBV9 and TRBJ1-5; unclear D gene. Germline V CDR1 and CDR2: SGDLS, YYNGEE. Deletions cut 0 bases from V and 8 bases from J, with 12 bases between. The CDR3 sequence is 14 residues long. CDR3 nucleotides: TGTGCCAGCAGCGTAGGGCTAGGGTTTGAGCCCCAGCATTTT. This sequence encodes CASSVGLGFEPQHF.

V and J are TRBV11-2 and TRBJ2-7; 10 nucleotides align to TRBD2. The germline V gene encodes CDR1 SGHAT and CDR2 FQNNGV. This CDR3 region has 15 residues. The V and J ends lost 5 bases and 3 bases, in that order; junction bases with no gene match: 7. CDR3 sequence (DNA): TGTGCCAGCAGCGGCTCCGGGACTAGCGTCTACGAGCAGTACTTC. Its translation is CASSGSGTSVYEQYF.

The table lists this clone with a few counts. CDR3 nucleotide sequence: TGTGCCAGCAGCCAAGACAGTCTGAACACTGAAGCTTTCTTT. Translating gives CASSQDSLNTEAFF. The chain employs TRBV7-9 and TRBJ1-1, with a possible D match to TRBD1 (5 bases). The CDR3 runs to 14 residues. The V gene's germline CDR1 is SEHNR and CDR2 FQNEAQ (reference sequence). V gave up 5 bases and J gave up 0 bases, with 10 bases separating them.

The CDR3 sequence is CASSFRLVTINEQFF. Written as DNA, the CDR3 is TGTGCCAGCAGTTTCCGGCTAGTTACTATCAATGAGCAGTTCTTC. The chain carries TRBV28 and TRBJ2-1; D remains unclear. Trimming stripped 3 bases from V and 6 bases from J, with 15 bases between. Per germline, CDR1 MDHEN and CDR2 SYDVKM. This CDR3 is built from 15 residues.

The chain recombines TRBV6-4 with TRBJ1-4; 7 positions match TRBD1. The ends lost 7 bases at V and 3 bases at J; junction bases unmatched: 8. Per the germline V gene, CDR1 is MRHNA and CDR2 is SNTAGT. The CDR3 contains 15 residues. CDR3 amino acids: CASTKPGQSNEKLFF. The CDR3, as DNA: TGTGCCAGCACCAAACCGGGACAGTCTAATGAAAAACTGTTTTTT.